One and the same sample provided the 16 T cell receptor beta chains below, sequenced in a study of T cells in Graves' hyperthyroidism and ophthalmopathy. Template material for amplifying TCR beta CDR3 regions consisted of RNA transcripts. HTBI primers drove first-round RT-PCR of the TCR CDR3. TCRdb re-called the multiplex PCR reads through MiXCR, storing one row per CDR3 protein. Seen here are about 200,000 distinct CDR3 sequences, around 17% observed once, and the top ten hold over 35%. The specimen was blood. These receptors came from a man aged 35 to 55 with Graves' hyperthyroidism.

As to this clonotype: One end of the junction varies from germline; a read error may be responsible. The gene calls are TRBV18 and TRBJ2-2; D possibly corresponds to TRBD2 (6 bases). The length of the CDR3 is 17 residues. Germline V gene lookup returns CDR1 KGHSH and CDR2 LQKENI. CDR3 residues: CASSPSARGVNAGELFF. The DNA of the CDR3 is TGTGCCAGCTCACCAAGCGCCCGCGGGGTGAACGCCGGGGAGCTGTTTTTT.

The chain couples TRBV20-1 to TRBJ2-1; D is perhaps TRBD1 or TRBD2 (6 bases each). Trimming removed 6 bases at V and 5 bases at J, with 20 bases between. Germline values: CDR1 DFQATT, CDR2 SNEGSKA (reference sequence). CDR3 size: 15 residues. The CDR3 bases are TGCAGTGCCCCCGCCTTCGGGGGCAAAAACAATGAGCAGTTCTTC. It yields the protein CSAPAFGGKNNEQFF.

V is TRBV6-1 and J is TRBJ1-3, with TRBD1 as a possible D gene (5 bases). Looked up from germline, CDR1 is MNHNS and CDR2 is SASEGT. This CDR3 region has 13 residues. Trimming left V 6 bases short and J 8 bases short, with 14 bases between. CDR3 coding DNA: TGTGCCAGCAGGGGAGCGGGGGGAGACACCATATATTTT. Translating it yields CASRGAGGDTIYF.

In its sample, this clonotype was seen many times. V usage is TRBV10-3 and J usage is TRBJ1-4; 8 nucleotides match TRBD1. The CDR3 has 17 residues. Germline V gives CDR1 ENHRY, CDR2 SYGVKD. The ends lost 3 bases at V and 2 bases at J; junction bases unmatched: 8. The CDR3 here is CAISEPGQGETNEKLFF. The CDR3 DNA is TGTGCCATCAGTGAACCAGGACAGGGTGAGACTAATGAAAAACTGTTTTTT.

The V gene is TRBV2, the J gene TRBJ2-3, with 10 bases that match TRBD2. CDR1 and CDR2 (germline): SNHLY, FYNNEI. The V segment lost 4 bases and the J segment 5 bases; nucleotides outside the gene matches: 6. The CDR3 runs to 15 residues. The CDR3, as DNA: TGTGCCAGCAGTGTGCCAGCGGGGGGGCAAGATACGCAGTATTTT. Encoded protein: CASSVPAGGQDTQYF.

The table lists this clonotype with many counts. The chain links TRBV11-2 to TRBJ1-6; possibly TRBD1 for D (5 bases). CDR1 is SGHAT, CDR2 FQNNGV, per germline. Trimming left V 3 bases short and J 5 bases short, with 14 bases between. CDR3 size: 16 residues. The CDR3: CASSFSGTADNSPLHF. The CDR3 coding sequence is TGTGCCAGCAGCTTCAGCGGGACGGCGGATAATTCACCCCTCCACTTT.

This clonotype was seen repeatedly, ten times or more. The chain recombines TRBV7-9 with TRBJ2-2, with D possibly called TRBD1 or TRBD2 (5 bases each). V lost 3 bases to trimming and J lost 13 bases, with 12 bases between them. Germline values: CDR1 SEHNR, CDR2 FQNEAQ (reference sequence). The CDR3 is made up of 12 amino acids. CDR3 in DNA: TGTGCCAGCAGCTTCGACAGCGGTTGGCTGTTTTTT. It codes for CASSFDSGWLFF.

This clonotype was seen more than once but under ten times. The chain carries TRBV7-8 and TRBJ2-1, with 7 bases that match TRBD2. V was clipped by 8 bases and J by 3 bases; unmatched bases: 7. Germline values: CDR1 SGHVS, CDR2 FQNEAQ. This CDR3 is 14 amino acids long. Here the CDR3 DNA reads TGTGCCAGCCTAGCCCCGGGAGGCTACAATGAGCAGTTCTTC. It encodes CASLAPGGYNEQFF.

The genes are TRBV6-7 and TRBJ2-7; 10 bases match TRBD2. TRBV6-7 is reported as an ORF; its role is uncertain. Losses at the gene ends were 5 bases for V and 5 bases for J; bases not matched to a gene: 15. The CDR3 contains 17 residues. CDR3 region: CASSEGWASGSWNEQYF. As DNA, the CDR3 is TGTGCCAGCAGTGAAGGTTGGGCTAGCGGGAGTTGGAACGAGCAGTACTTC.

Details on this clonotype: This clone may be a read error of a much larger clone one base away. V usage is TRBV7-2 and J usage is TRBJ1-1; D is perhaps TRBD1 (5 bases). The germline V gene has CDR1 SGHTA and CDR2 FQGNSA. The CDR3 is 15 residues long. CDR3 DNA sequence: TGTGCCAGCAGCTTCACGGGGACCGCCGCCACTGAAGCTTCCTTT. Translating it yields CASSFTGTAATEASF. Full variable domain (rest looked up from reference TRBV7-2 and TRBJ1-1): GAGVSQSPSNKVTEKGKDVELRCDPISGHTALYWYRQSLGQGLEFLIYFQGNSAPDKSGLPSDRFSAERTGGSVSTLTIQRTQQEDSAVYLCASSFTGTAATEASFGQGTRLTVV.

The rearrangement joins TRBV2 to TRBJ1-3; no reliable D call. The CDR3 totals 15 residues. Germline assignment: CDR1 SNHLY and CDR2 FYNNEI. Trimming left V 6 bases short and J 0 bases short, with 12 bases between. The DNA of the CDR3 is TGTGCCAGCAGCGAGACATATGGCTCTGGAAACACCATATATTTT. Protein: CASSETYGSGNTIYF. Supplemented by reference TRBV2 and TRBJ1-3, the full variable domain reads EPEVTQTPSHQVTQMGQEVILRCVPISNHLYFYWYRQILGQKVEFLVSFYNNEISEKSEIFDDQFSVERPDGSNFTLKIRSTKLEDSAMYFCASSETYGSGNTIYFGEGSWLTVV.

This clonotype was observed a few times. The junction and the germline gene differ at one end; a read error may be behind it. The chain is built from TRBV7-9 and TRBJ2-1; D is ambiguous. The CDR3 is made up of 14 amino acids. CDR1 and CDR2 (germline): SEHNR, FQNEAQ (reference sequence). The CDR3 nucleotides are TGTGCCAGCAGCCCTCGACCTCTGGGCAATGGGCAGTTCTTC. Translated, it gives CASSPRPLGNGQFF.

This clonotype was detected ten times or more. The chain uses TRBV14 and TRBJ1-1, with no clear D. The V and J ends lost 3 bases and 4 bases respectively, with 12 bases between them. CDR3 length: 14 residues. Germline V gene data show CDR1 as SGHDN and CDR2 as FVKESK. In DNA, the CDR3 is TGTGCCAGCAGCCAGTTTTATGTGGGCACTGAAGCTTTCTTT. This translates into CASSQFYVGTEAFF.

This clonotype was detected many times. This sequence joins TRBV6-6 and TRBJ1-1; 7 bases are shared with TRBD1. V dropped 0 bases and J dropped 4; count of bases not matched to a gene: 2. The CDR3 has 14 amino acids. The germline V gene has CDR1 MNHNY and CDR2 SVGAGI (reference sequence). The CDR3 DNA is TGTGCCAGCAGTTACTCCCAGGGGGGCACTGAAGCTTTCTTT. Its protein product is CASSYSQGGTEAFF.

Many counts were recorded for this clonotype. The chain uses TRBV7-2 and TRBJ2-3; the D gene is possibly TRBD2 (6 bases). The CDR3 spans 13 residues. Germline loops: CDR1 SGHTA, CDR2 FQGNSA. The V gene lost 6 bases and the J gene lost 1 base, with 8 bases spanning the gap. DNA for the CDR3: TGTGCCAGCAGTTCTAGCGGCACAGATACGCAGTATTTT. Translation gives CASSSSGTDTQYF.

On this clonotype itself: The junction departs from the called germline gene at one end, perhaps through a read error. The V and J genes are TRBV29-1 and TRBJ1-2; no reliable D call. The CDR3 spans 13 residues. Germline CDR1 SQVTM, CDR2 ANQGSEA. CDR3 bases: TGCATCGTTGAGCGAGCAGAAGCTGATGGCTACACCTTC. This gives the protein CIVERAEADGYTF.